This T cell receptor beta chain was sequenced during a study of sequential checkpoint blockade in melanoma. Across the study: Patients were randomized 1:1 to nivolumab-then-ipilimumab or ipilimumab-then-nivolumab first-line. Matched biopsies came pretreatment and at week 13 for 20 to 25 patients. DNA from around 90 pretreatment tumor samples underwent TCRβ immunosequencing. Study results and limitations: Tumor T-cell fraction and clonality correlated with PD-L1 and CD8+ counts.

Treatment: randomized to nivolumab then ipilimumab (arm A) or the reverse (arm B). Produced via immunoSEQ multiplex PCR; TCRdb's table is partial and in-frame only. The sample carries over 10,000 clones, less than 35% recorded once. The sample holds a few counts of this clone. Antigen specificity is unknown. The V end lost 3 bases, the J end lost 6 bases, and 11 bases lay between the germline ends. Per the germline V gene, CDR1 is LNHDA and CDR2 is SQIVND (reference sequence). The CDR3 spans 13 residues. Here the sequenced sample was tumor tissue (inferred from file names), taken from a patient given nivolumab and ipilimumab in sequence. This sequence was found in a human donor with melanoma. The rearrangement uses TRBV19 and TRBJ1-1; D gene ambiguous. DNA of the CDR3: TGTGCCAGTAGTATGAGGGCCCGGGCTGAAGCTTTCTTT. Residues: CASSMRARAEAFF.